The 18 T cell receptor beta chains below all came from one sample that was sequenced in a study of molecular identifiers for immune sequencing clone quantification. Using its own MiXCR run on the PCR reads, TCRdb lists one record per CDR3 protein. This table holds 85,000 to 90,000 distinct CDR3 sequences, around 20% found once. Input material: naive CD8+ T cells from blood, with Jurkat cell RNA spiked in. Subset denoted: FACS-sorted CD8+CD4-CCR7+CD45RA+ naive T cells. Source of these receptors: a human donor in good health. Some libraries in this study had Jurkat cell RNA spiked in.

This clonotype was counted ten times or more. The genes are TRBV20-1 and TRBJ2-7; possible D gene TRBD2, 6 bases. This CDR3 has 14 residues. CDR1 is DFQATT and CDR2 is SNEGSKA in the germline V gene (reference sequence). V lost 1 base, J lost 0 bases, and 10 bases lay in between. CDR3 in DNA: TGCAGTGCTAGAGGGGGGACTCCCTCCTACGAGCAGTACTTC. Residues: CSARGGTPSYEQYF.

In its sample, this clonotype was seen many times. The chain carries TRBV7-2 and TRBJ2-7, with a possible D match to TRBD1 (6 bases). Germline CDR1 and CDR2: SGHTA and FQGNSA. CDR3 length equals 14 residues. V was trimmed by 5 bases and J by 3 bases, leaving 14 bases between them. CDR3 nucleotide sequence: TGTGCCAGCAGCACTCACAGGGCAGACTACGAGCAGTACTTC. It encodes CASSTHRADYEQYF. The whole variable domain, filled in from reference TRBV7-2 and TRBJ2-7, reads GAGVSQSPSNKVTEKGKDVELRCDPISGHTALYWYRQSLGQGLEFLIYFQGNSAPDKSGLPSDRFSAERTGGSVSTLTIQRTQQEDSAVYLCASSTHRADYEQYFGPGTRLTVT.

This clonotype was seen ten or more times. The chain is built from TRBV7-2 and TRBJ1-5, with D perhaps matching TRBD1 (5 bases). Germline V lookup: CDR1 SGHTA, CDR2 FQGNSA. The CDR3 is 14 residues long. V shed 6 bases and J shed 1 base, with 10 bases lying between them. CDR3 sequence reads: CASRLTESNQPQHF. The DNA of the CDR3 is TGTGCCAGCAGACTGACAGAAAGCAATCAGCCCCAGCATTTT.

Concerning this clonotype itself: A much larger clone lies one base from this, so it may be a read error. The genes are TRBV5-4 and TRBJ1-2, with D tentatively TRBD1 (6 bases). There are 14 residues in the CDR3. CDR1 and CDR2 from the germline V gene are SGHNT and YYREEE (reference sequence). For the CDR3, the DNA is TGTGCCAGCGGCTTCTTGGGGGGGCTGCATGGCTACACCTTC. Translated, it gives CASGFLGGLHGYTF. The full variable domain, with the rest looked up from reference TRBV5-4 and TRBJ1-2, is ETGVTQSPTHLIKTRGQQVTLRCSSQSGHNTVSWYQQALGQGPQFIFQYYREEENGRGNFPPRFSGLQFPNYSSELNVNALELDDSALYLCASGFLGGLHGYTFGSGTRLTVV.

This clonotype appeared a few times. CDR3 loop: CASRDTSGSYEQYF. CDR3 nucleotide sequence: TGCGCCAGCAGAGATACTAGCGGGAGTTACGAGCAGTACTTC. The chain employs TRBV5-1 and TRBJ2-7, with 11 bases that match TRBD2. V was pared by 5 bases and J by 4 bases, with 5 bases of the junction left unmatched. The CDR3 length is 14 residues. The V gene's germline CDR1 is SGHRS and CDR2 YFSETQ.

The sample holds many counts of this clonotype. The genes are TRBV9 and TRBJ1-5, with D possibly TRBD1 on 6 matching bases. V lost 3 bases, J lost 3 bases, and 13 bases lay in between. Germline assignment: CDR1 SGDLS and CDR2 YYNGEE. The CDR3 has 15 residues. The CDR3 region has the DNA TGTGCCAGCAGCGCAACGGACAGCTCCAATCAGCCCCAGCATTTT. As protein: CASSATDSSNQPQHF.

This clonotype was found many times. The CDR3 sequence: CASRPISGQRTEAFF. The CDR3 coding sequence is TGTGCCAGCAGGCCTATATCGGGACAAAGGACTGAAGCTTTCTTT. The genes are TRBV7-9 and TRBJ1-1, with a tentative D call TRBD1 (6 bases). This CDR3 spans 15 amino acids. Deletions cut 6 bases from V and 5 bases from J, with 19 bases between. The germline gives CDR1 SEHNR, CDR2 FQNEAQ (reference sequence).

This clonotype has a count of ten or more. One junction end disagrees with the germline gene, perhaps due to a read error. J is TRBJ2-7 and V is TRBV2; maybe TRBD2 (5 bases). CDR3 length: 15 residues. Germline assignment: CDR1 SNHLY and CDR2 FYNNEI. The CDR3 DNA reads TGTGCCAGCAGTCAAGATTATCGACCAGACTACGGGCAGTACTTC. This sequence encodes CASSQDYRPDYGQYF.

In this sample, this clonotype turned up many times. The gene calls are TRBV30 and TRBJ2-3; 9 bases agree with TRBD2. V shed 8 bases, J shed 6 bases, and the junction held 6 bases outside the gene matches. The CDR3 runs to 12 residues. Germline V CDR1 and CDR2: GTSNPN, SVGIG (reference sequence). The CDR3 loop is CAGGGGADTQYF. The CDR3 nucleotides read TGTGCCGGCGGGGGGGGCGCGGATACGCAGTATTTT.

There are a few counts of this clonotype. This sequence joins TRBV28 and TRBJ1-2; 7 bases match TRBD1. Per the germline V gene, CDR1 is MDHEN and CDR2 is SYDVKM. J gave up 4 bases and V 11 bases, and 10 bases lay outside the gene matches. This CDR3 has 13 residues. The CDR3 is CAAKDRTVYGYTF. In nucleotides, the CDR3 is TGTGCCGCTAAGGACAGGACCGTCTATGGCTACACCTTC.

The sample holds many counts of this clonotype. The chain couples TRBV12-3 or TRBV12-4 to TRBJ2-5; 10 bases fit TRBD2. The CDR3 consists of 16 residues. The V gene end was trimmed by 6 bases and the J gene end by 2 bases; junction bases not matched to a gene: 9. In DNA, the CDR3 is TGTGCCAGCAGCACCGGGACTAGCGCACTACAAGAGACCCAGTACTTC. Protein product: CASSTGTSALQETQYF.

This clonotype was seen repeatedly, ten times or more. Written as DNA, the CDR3 is TGTGCCAGCAGCCAAGTCAAATGTGGTCCAGCCTACGAGCAGTACTTC. Protein product: CASSQVKCGPAYEQYF. The J gene is TRBJ2-7, the V gene TRBV3-2. TRBV3-2 corresponds to a pseudogene. The CDR3 has 16 residues.

This clonotype was found many times. J is TRBJ2-5 and V is TRBV7-9, with 10 bases that match TRBD1. The V gene end was trimmed by 7 bases and the J gene end by 5 bases; junction bases not matched to a gene: 13. In germline, CDR1 is SEHNR, CDR2 FQNEAQ (reference sequence). The CDR3 extends over 16 amino acids. CDR3 nucleotides: TGTGCCAGCACCCCATCCCGGGGACAGGGGTTGGAGACCCAGTACTTC. Encoded protein: CASTPSRGQGLETQYF.

This clonotype was observed many times. The chain recombines TRBV6-4 with TRBJ1-4; possible D gene TRBD1, 6 bases. Trimming pared 6 bases from V and 7 bases from J, leaving 18 bases between. The CDR3 runs to 15 residues. Germline assignment: CDR1 MRHNA and CDR2 SNTAGT. This CDR3 reads CASSVKTGSGEKLFF. The CDR3, as DNA: TGTGCCAGCAGCGTCAAGACAGGATCTGGTGAAAAACTGTTTTTT.

This clonotype was counted at least ten times. CDR3 region: CASSTGQGLETQYF. The CDR3 nucleotides are TGTGCCAGCAGCACGGGACAGGGGTTAGAGACCCAGTACTTC. V is TRBV9 and J is TRBJ2-5, with TRBD1 identical over 10 bases. The CDR3 is 14 amino acids. The germline CDR1 and CDR2 sequences are SGDLS and YYNGEE. The J segment lost 4 bases and the V segment lost 4 bases, leaving 4 bases of the junction unmatched.

This clonotype was seen repeatedly, ten times or more. This rearrangement joins TRBV7-9 to TRBJ2-1; 11 bases fit TRBD1. Looked up from germline, CDR1 is SEHNR and CDR2 is FQNEAQ (reference sequence). V gave up 5 bases and J gave up 7 bases; unmatched junction bases: 7. The CDR3 contains 15 residues. The CDR3, as DNA: TGTGCCAGCAGCGGTGGACAGGGGGCTTGGAATGAGCAGTTCTTC. It encodes CASSGGQGAWNEQFF.

This clonotype occurred many times. This sequence joins TRBV4-1 and TRBJ1-2; 11 positions match TRBD1. This CDR3 spans 18 amino acids. Germline CDR1 MGHRA, CDR2 YSYEKL. Trimming removed 2 bases from V and 4 bases from J; junction bases left unmatched: 12. The CDR3 spells CASSQLLRTGGQGYGYTF. The CDR3 DNA is TGCGCCAGCAGCCAACTACTACGGACAGGGGGCCAGGGCTATGGCTACACCTTC.

This clonotype has a handful of counts. This could be a read error, since a much larger clone is one nucleotide away. The rearrangement uses TRBV27 and TRBJ2-3, with D hard to call. V lost 11 bases to trimming and J lost 8 bases, with 11 bases between them. CDR3 length equals 10 residues. Germline V lookup: CDR1 MNHEY, CDR2 SMNVEV (reference sequence). Written as DNA, the CDR3 is TGTGCCGGTGGGGATGGTACGCAGTATTTT. The encoded protein is CAGGDGTQYF.